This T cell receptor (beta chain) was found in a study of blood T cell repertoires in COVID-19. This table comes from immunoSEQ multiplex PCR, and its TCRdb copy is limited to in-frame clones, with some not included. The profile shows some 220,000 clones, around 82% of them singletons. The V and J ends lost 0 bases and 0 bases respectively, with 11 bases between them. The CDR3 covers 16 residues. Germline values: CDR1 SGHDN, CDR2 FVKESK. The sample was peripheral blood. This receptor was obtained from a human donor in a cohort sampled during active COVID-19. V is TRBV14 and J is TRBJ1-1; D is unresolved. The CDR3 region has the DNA TGTGCCAGCAGCCAAGATCAGAGGTTGGTGAACACTGAAGCTTTCTTT. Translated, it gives CASSQDQRLVNTEAFF.